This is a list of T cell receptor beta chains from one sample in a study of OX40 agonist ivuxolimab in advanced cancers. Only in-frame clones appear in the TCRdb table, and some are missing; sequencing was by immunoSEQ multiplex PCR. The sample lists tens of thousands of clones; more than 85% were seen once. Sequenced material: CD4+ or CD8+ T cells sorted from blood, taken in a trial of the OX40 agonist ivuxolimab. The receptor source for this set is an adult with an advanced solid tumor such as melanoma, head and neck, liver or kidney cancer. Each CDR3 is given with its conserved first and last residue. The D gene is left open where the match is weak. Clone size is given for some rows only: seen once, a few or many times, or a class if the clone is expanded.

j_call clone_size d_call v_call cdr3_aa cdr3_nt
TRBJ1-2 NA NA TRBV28 CASSPGQTYGYTF TGTGCCAGCAGCCCTGGACAGACCTATGGCTACACCTTC
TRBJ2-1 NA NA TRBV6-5 CASSSTHGARYNEQFF TGTGCCAGCAGTTCGACCCACGGGGCGAGGTACAATGAGCAGTTCTTC
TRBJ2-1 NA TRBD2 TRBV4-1 CASSQEVAGVLHEQFF TGCGCCAGCAGCCAAGAGGTAGCGGGAGTTCTCCATGAGCAGTTCTTC
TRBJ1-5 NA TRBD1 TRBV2 CASRPGQLSNQPQHF TGTGCCAGCAGGCCGGGACAGCTTAGCAATCAGCCCCAGCATTTT
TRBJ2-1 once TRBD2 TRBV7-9 CASSLVIGVTSRHGEQFF TGTGCCAGCAGCTTAGTAATAGGGGTGACTAGCCGACACGGTGAGCAGTTCTTC
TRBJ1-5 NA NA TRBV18 CASSPRDPSGNQPQHF TGTGCCAGCTCACCAAGGGATCCCTCGGGCAATCAGCCCCAGCATTTT
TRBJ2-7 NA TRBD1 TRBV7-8 CASSRDRTYEQYF TGTGCCAGCAGCCGGGACAGAACCTACGAGCAGTACTTC
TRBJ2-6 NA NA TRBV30 CAWTGQNGANVLTF TGTGCCTGGACAGGGCAGAATGGGGCCAACGTCCTGACTTTC
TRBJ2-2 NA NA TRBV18 CASSPTDNTGELFF TGTGCCAGCTCACCGACGGATAACACCGGGGAGCTGTTTTTT
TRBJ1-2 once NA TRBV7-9 CAGDLLGGSGYTF TGTGCCGGGGACCTATTGGGAGGGAGCGGCTACACCTTC
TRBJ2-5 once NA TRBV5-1 CASSLAGMGETQYF TGCGCCAGCAGCTTGGCAGGGATGGGAGAGACCCAGTACTTC
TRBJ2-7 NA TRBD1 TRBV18 CASSPGQGSREQYF TGTGCCAGCTCACCCGGACAGGGAAGTCGCGAGCAGTACTTC
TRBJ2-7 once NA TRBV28 CASSSGVRDAAYEQYF TGTGCCAGCAGTTCCGGGGTACGGGACGCCGCCTACGAGCAGTACTTC
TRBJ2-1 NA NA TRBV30 CASSGSEQFF TGTGCCAGTAGTGGTAGCGAGCAGTTCTTC
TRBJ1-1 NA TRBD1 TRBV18 CASSRDRGSEAFF TGTGCCAGCTCACGGGACAGGGGAAGCGAAGCTTTCTTT
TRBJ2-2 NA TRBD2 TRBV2 CASLPGGPTGELFF TGTGCCAGCCTCCCGGGGGGACCCACCGGGGAGCTGTTTTTT
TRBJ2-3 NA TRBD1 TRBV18 CASSSTGGVTDTQYF TGTGCCAGCTCTTCTACAGGGGGCGTCACAGATACGCAGTATTTT
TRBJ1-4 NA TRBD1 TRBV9 CASSDPGQGNEKLFF TGTGCCAGCAGCGACCCGGGACAGGGTAATGAAAAACTGTTTTTT
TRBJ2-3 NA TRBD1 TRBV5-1 CASSSQGGTDTQYF TGCGCCAGCAGCTCCCAGGGGGGCACAGATACGCAGTATTTT
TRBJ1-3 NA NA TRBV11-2 CASSSGPSSGNTIYF TGTGCCAGCAGCTCGGGACCTTCCTCTGGAAACACCATATATTTT
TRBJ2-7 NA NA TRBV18 CASSPPSYEQYF TGTGCCAGCTCACCACCCTCCTACGAGCAGTACTTC
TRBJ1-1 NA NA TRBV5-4 CASSLGGMAGTEAFF TGTGCCAGCAGCTTGGGGGGGATGGCCGGTACTGAAGCTTTCTTT
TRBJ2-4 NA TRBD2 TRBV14 CASSQGTSGKNIQYF TGTGCCAGCAGCCAAGGAACTAGCGGCAAAAACATTCAGTACTTC
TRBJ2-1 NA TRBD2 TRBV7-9 CASSPSGSGRAIEQFF TGTGCCAGCAGCCCCTCCGGGAGCGGGAGGGCCATTGAGCAGTTCTTC
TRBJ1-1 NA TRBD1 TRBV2 CASRDRGRMNTEAFF TGTGCCAGCAGGGACAGGGGGCGGATGAACACTGAAGCTTTCTTT
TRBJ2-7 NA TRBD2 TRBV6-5 CASRSSGSRYEQYF TGTGCCAGCAGGAGCAGCGGGAGTAGGTACGAGCAGTACTTC
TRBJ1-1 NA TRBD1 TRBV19 CASSTGQINTEAFF TGTGCCAGTAGTACGGGACAGATAAACACTGAAGCTTTCTTT
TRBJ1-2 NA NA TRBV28 CASRPQGMDYGYTF TGTGCCAGCAGGCCACAGGGTATGGACTATGGCTACACCTTC
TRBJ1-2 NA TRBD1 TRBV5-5 CASSATGLRGYGYTF TGTGCCAGCAGCGCGACAGGGCTAAGAGGGTATGGCTACACCTTC
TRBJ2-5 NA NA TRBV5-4 CASSWVGGAETQYF TGTGCCAGCAGCTGGGTGGGGGGGGCGGAGACCCAGTACTTC
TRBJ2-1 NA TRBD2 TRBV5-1 CASSGGLAGNEQFF TGCGCCAGCAGCGGGGGACTAGCGGGTAATGAGCAGTTCTTC
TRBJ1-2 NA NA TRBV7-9 CASSPIYPFSGSGVVGYTF TGTGCCAGCAGCCCAATTTACCCCTTTAGCGGTTCGGGGGTTGTAGGCTACACCTTC
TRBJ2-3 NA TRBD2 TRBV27 CASSLGKREGDTQYF TGTGCCAGCAGTTTGGGAAAGCGGGAGGGAGATACGCAGTATTTT
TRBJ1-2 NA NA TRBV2 CASSGTGANGYTF TGTGCCAGCAGTGGGACGGGAGCGAATGGCTACACCTTC
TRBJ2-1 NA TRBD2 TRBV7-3 CASSPNPSPGRDYNEQFF TGTGCCAGCAGCCCAAATCCCTCCCCGGGGAGGGATTACAATGAGCAGTTCTTC
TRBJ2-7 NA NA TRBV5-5 CASSLSEGPLTYEQYF TGTGCCAGCAGCTTAAGTGAGGGACCCCTCACCTACGAGCAGTACTTC
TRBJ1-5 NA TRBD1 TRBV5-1 CASSATGDSNQPQHF TGCGCCAGCAGCGCCACAGGGGATAGCAATCAGCCCCAGCATTTT
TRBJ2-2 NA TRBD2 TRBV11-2 CASSLDGTRTGELFF TGTGCCAGCAGCTTAGACGGGACTAGAACCGGGGAGCTGTTTTTT
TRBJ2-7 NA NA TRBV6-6 CASSEGASGSYEQYF TGTGCCAGCAGCGAGGGGGCTAGCGGCTCCTACGAGCAGTACTTC
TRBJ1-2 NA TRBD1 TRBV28 CASTGEGGRLGYTF TGTGCCAGCACAGGGGAAGGGGGCAGATTGGGGTACACCTTC
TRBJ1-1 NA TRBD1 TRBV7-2 CASSLEGQGDTEAFF TGTGCCAGCAGCCTAGAGGGACAGGGAGACACTGAAGCTTTCTTT
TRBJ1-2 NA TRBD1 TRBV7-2 CASSAGQGGGYTF TGTGCCAGCAGCGCGGGACAGGGAGGTGGCTACACCTTC
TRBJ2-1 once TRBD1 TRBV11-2 CASSLRQGVDNEQFF TGTGCCAGCAGCCTCAGACAGGGGGTAGACAATGAGCAGTTCTTC
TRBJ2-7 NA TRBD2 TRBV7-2 CASSLLAGGEQYF TGTGCCAGCAGCTTACTAGCGGGAGGGGAGCAGTACTTC
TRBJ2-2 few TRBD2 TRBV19 CASSILAGSTGELFF TGTGCCAGTAGTATACTAGCGGGTAGCACCGGGGAGCTGTTTTTT
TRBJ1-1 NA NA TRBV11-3 CASSDRLNTEAFF TGTGCCAGCAGCGACAGATTGAACACTGAAGCTTTCTTT
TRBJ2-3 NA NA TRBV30 CAWSAASNTQYF TGTGCCTGGAGCGCCGCCTCGAATACGCAGTATTTT
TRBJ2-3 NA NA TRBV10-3 CASGSGLGTDTQYF TGTGCCTCGGGGAGCGGGCTTGGCACAGATACGCAGTATTTT
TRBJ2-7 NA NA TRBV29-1 CSVEQLYEQYF TGCAGCGTTGAACAGCTCTACGAGCAGTACTTC
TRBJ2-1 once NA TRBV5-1 CASSLVGARNEQFF TGCGCCAGCAGCTTGGTCGGGGCCCGCAATGAGCAGTTCTTC
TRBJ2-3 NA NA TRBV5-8 CASPAGLASDTQYF TGTGCCAGCCCCGCTGGGCTAGCGTCAGATACGCAGTATTTT
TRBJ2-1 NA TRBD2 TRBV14 CASSQGSKGTSGYYNEQFF TGTGCCAGCAGCCAAGGCAGCAAGGGGACTAGCGGCTACTACAATGAGCAGTTCTTC
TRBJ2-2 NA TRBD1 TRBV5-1 CASSLKTGGSTGELFF TGCGCCAGCAGCTTGAAGACAGGGGGTAGCACCGGGGAGCTGTTTTTT
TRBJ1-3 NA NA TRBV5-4 CASSPGTLDTIYF TGTGCCAGCAGCCCGGGGACCCTAGACACCATATATTTT